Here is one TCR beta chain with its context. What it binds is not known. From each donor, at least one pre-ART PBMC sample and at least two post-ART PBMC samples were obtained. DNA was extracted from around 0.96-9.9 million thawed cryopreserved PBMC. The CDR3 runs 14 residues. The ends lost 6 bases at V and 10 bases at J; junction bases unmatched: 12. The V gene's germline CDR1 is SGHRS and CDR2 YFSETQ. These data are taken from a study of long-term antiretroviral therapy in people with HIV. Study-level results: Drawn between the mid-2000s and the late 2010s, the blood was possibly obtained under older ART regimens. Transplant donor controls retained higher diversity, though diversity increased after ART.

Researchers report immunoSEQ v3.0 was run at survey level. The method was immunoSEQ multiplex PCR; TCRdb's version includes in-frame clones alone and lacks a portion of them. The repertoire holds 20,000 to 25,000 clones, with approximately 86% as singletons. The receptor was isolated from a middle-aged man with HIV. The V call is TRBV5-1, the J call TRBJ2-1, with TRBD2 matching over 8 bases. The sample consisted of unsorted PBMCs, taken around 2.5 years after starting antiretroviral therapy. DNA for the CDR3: TGCGCCAGCAATGATGTCAATAGCGGGACAGAGCAGTTCTTC. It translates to CASNDVNSGTEQFF.